The 4 T cell receptor beta chains given below trace back to one sample, sequenced in a study of blood T cell repertoires in COVID-19 (dated by TCRdb to about 2020). The library was produced with the immunoSEQ multiplex PCR assay. The table was pulled from immuneACCESS by TCRdb, which kept in-frame rearrangements only. Such tables lose some clones; where checked, under half of the loss comes from unresolved V genes, and the rest has no known cause. The sample records 75,000 to 100,000 clones, about 88% of which are singletons. The ten top clones hold more than 1.5% of the sample. Sequencing was done on a sample of peripheral blood. Receptors were obtained from a man older than 75 with acute or convalescent COVID-19.

V usage is TRBV7-8 and J usage is TRBJ2-5; D is uncertain. CDR1 is SGHVS and CDR2 is FQNEAQ in the germline V gene. The CDR3 runs to 14 residues. Trimming removed 4 bases from V and 0 bases from J, with 9 bases in between. CDR3 sequence reads: CASSSSGYQETQYF. The CDR3 DNA follows: TGTGCCAGCAGCTCTAGTGGCTACCAAGAGACCCAGTACTTC.

The gene calls are TRBV28 and TRBJ1-1; maybe TRBD1 (6 bases). The CDR3 runs 12 residues. The germline gives CDR1 MDHEN, CDR2 SYDVKM. The V end was cut by 5 bases, the J end by 7 bases, with 11 bases between. In DNA, the CDR3 is TGTGCCAGCAGTCTGGGACATTATGAAGCTTTCTTT. Protein: CASSLGHYEAFF.

The chain recombines TRBV28 with TRBJ2-1; TRBD2 matches 10 bases. The CDR3 loop spans 12 amino acids. With V trimmed by 6 bases and J by 13 bases, 6 bases remained unmatched. The V gene's germline CDR1 is MDHEN and CDR2 SYDVKM. CDR3 sequence: CASRGSGRGQFF. CDR3 nucleotide sequence: TGTGCCAGCAGAGGCAGCGGGAGGGGTCAGTTCTTC.

V and J are TRBV24-1 and TRBJ2-2, with a possible D match to TRBD2 (5 bases). The CDR3 is made up of 15 amino acids. CDR1 and CDR2 from the germline V gene are KGHDR and SFDVKD. V was cut by 9 bases and J by 4 bases, with 17 bases left in between. The CDR3 sequence: CATGISGGGTGELFF. CDR3 bases: TGTGCCACCGGTATAAGCGGAGGAGGCACCGGGGAGCTGTTTTTT.